Listed below are T cell receptor beta chains from one sample, sequenced in a study of blood T cells in healthy people across ages. TCRdb processed the 5' RACE reads anew with MiXCR; each CDR3 protein has one entry. The sample shows 1.5 million to 1.8 million distinct CDR3 sequences, about 42% of them seen only once. Source material: blood. The source is a young woman in good health. Both conserved end residues are trimmed from each CDR3.

.	TRBV6-2/TRBV6-3	ASSPAFSGRMRETQY
TRBJ2-1	TRBV7-3	ASSLEPPGLAGGKGNEQF
TRBJ2-4	TRBV12-3/TRBV12-4	ASSKIRGPKNIQY
TRBJ2-7	TRBV29-1	SVQGGVVEQY
TRBJ2-1	TRBV5-4	ASSHLTVTRNEQF
TRBJ2-7	TRBV7-2	ASSFSEASSYEQY
TRBJ2-3	TRBV25-1	ASSELRSGATDTQY
TRBJ1-5	TRBV9	ASSVGINQPQH
TRBJ2-1	TRBV7-2	ASRFSGAAYYNEQF
TRBJ2-1	TRBV10-3	AISLSGGSYNEQF
.	TRBV20-1	SAPLTSGISYNEQY
TRBJ2-7	TRBV6-6	ASSTTRGYYEQY
TRBJ2-3	TRBV6-4	ASSAGTGGFTQY
TRBJ1-1	TRBV29-1	SVVGGREQTNTEAF